This T cell receptor (beta chain) was captured by sequencing in a study of response to subunit inactivated influenza vaccine. General study findings and limits: Authors suggested that a seasonal influenza vaccination recruits few new T cells each time.

CDR3 length: 17 amino acids. Germline V lookup: CDR1 MNHNS, CDR2 SASEGT. The V and J ends lost 3 bases and 7 bases respectively, with 19 bases between them. TCRdb re-called the RT-PCR reads with MiXCR, one entry per CDR3 protein. Altogether about 540,000 distinct CDR3 sequences are present, roughly 25% being singletons, with the ten largest covering under 3.5%. This clonotype was counted a few times. Antigen unknown. The same data also contributed to another study, on T cells expressing NK-cell markers. That work adds: 5'RACE template switching with UMIs generated TCR beta cDNA.

The TCR sequence derives from a middle-aged man who received an inactivated influenza vaccine. The material was CD4+ T cells sorted from PBMCs, obtained roughly 12 days after vaccination. V is TRBV6-1 and J is TRBJ1-6, with D possibly TRBD1 on 5 matching bases. CDR3 DNA sequence: TGTGCCAGCAGTGACAATTCCCCGGGACGGGCAAATTCACCCCTCCACTTT. Amino acid sequence: CASSDNSPGRANSPLHF.